This T cell receptor (beta chain) was identified in a study of blood T cell repertoires in COVID-19 (dated by TCRdb to the early 2020s). As for the study more broadly: Samples covering the acute and convalescent phases of COVID-19 were provided by collaborators in the United States, Italy and Spain. Deeply sampled blood TCRbeta repertoires from subjects exposed to, actively infected with, or recovered from COVID-19 were included in the dataset. Samples were obtained from the ongoing ImmuneRACE study (first 160 participants) and from 1,200 or so subjects provided by 6 global collaborators. The material from the prospective study consisted of cDNA or gDNA derived from T cells, B-cell-depleted T cells, or PBMCs. A freely available public database, intended as a resource for researchers studying the immune response to SARS-CoV-2, is where the repertoires were released. The sample metadata nearly always contained a de-identified subject ID, COVID-19 status, age in years and sex. Where available, HLA class I and class II types were taken from metadata supplied by the sample provider and were not determined by assay-based typing. Study-wide conclusions, independent of this receptor: The quantity of clinical and demographic metadata differed by source and by participant and was supplied without curation.

Each collaborating institution followed its own protocols to collect whole blood in K2EDTA tubes. Collaborator samples were shipped for TCRbeta analysis as frozen whole blood, isolated PBMCs, or DNA extracted from either sample type. V ends up 2 bases short and J 6 bases short, with an unmatched junction base count of 10. Spanning cysteine to phenylalanine, the CDR3 consists of 15 amino acids. The read is trimmed to its CDR3 DNA, 45 bases read in frame from base 1. Per the germline V gene, MNHEY is the CDR1 and SVGEGT is the CDR2. This clone was seen repeatedly, ten times or more. It lacks a known antigen. No clone much larger than this one lies a single base away; base qualities are absent. The immunoSEQ Assay, a bias-controlled multiplex PCR, was used to amplify TCRbeta CDR3 regions from genomic DNA. Per the original workflow: The number of nucleated cells in each sample was estimated from the amplification of reference gene primers within the assay. To quantify the absolute abundance of each unique TCRbeta CDR3 rearrangement, sequence reads were collapsed and filtered. Productive Simpson clonality was computed per sample as the square root of Simpson's diversity index over productive rearrangements. TCRdb took over this immuneACCESS table, retaining in-frame rearrangements with V and J assigned. Such tables are incomplete; in checked studies, under half of the missing clones stem from an unresolved V gene, and the remainder is unexplained. V, J and clone size are taken as reported in that table, and D and trimming were inferred from the DNA itself. The sample table contains a few hundred thousand clones; only one count was recorded for around 87% of them. The top ten constitute around 2.1% of the sample.

The TCR originated in a young man with active or convalescent COVID-19. Input material: peripheral blood. The receptor chain draws on TRBV6-2 or TRBV6-3 and TRBJ2-7, with 7 bases aligning to TRBD1. Here is the DNA: TGTGCCAGCAGTTACACCCCCGACAGGGTAGGCGAGCAGTACTTC. This translates into CASSYTPDRVGEQYF.